The T cell receptor beta chain described here comes from a study of OX40 agonist ivuxolimab in advanced cancers. Whole-study findings and limits: Partial responders at 0.1-3.0 mg/kg had among the lowest clonal expansion. CD8+ T cells were the subset that, on average, had more expanded clones than CD4+.

Germline-derived CDR1 and CDR2 are MNHEY and SVGAGI. The CDR3 is 15 residues long. Trimming cost V 6 bases and J 5 bases, with 19 bases left between them. To note about this clone: Its specificity is not known.

Blood sampling was done at baseline, cycle 4 day 1, and cycle 7 day 1. Measured with immunoSEQ multiplex PCR; TCRdb has only the in-frame clones, and not every one. The sample contains under 75,000 clones, roughly 85% of which appear only once. The sequence derives from an adult with an advanced solid tumor such as melanoma, head and neck, liver or kidney cancer. This sample comprised CD4+ or CD8+ T cells sorted from blood, obtained in a trial of the OX40 agonist ivuxolimab. The chain couples TRBV6-5 to TRBJ1-2, with D possibly TRBD1 on 5 matching bases. CDR3 amino acids: CASSNYGGATYGYTF. In nucleotides, the CDR3 is TGTGCCAGCAGCAACTATGGGGGAGCCACATATGGCTACACCTTC.